The TCR beta chain under discussion was sequenced for a study of cytomegalovirus exposure and HLA in healthy donors (dated by TCRdb to about 2017). The study in broad terms: An earlier analysis of more than 550 of the donors reported 276 Gb of sequence data and 95 million to 120 million unique TCR beta sequences obtained from roughly 170 million T cells. The study profiled the T cell repertoires of 500 to 800 subjects by immunosequencing and related them to cytomegalovirus serostatus. In the later analysis, no new phenotypic data were used to find candidate immune exposures; instead, reliance was placed on TCR beta sequences and their occurrence across donors. The study aimed to test whether signatures of past pathogen exposure could be identified by cataloging public T cell receptors. Of the 398 genotyped donors, more than 75% were placed in the genetic ancestry cluster associated with self-reported Caucasian donors. A few DR-DQ haplotypes were treated as single units for association and clustering because of strong linkage in the cohort. In an earlier analysis of roughly 600 of the donors, high-throughput TCR beta sequencing was used to judge whether each TCR beta V gene segment behaved as functional or pseudogenic. Donor age, sex, ethnicity and CMV serostatus were collected together with the repertoire data. An early release that covered roughly 600 HLA-typed donors contained about 300 gigabases of sequencing data and 70 million to 100 million unique TCR sequences. In a later analysis, previously published TCR beta repertoires from hundreds of donors were re-analyzed and high-resolution HLA genotyping was added so that TCR occurrence patterns could be studied. To predict cytomegalovirus infection status, the study brought together high-throughput TCR immunosequencing, statistical association of individual TCRs with disease status, and machine learning. Genome-wide SNP genotypes for about 65% of the roughly 670 donors were used in a later genetic analysis, which treated that subset as a discovery cohort. All discovery cohort repertoires had been generated on a single sequencing platform. Among 350 to 400 genotyped donors of the cohort, an average of around 240,000 unique TCR beta nucleotide sequences were sequenced per donor, 15% to 20% of them non-productive. HLA typing included class I and class II loci at four-digit resolution. Typing coverage differed by locus: A, B, C, DRB1 and DQB1 were typed in roughly 629-630 donors, DQA1 in roughly 500, DPA1 in 606, and DPB1 in approximately 450. In addition to the first cohort of 666 subjects, a separate validation cohort of about 120 different subjects was used.

What the research found in general, with its limitations: Some IMGT-functional V segments, including TRBV6-2 and TRBV6-3, could not be distinguished by the 87-base-pair reads and were therefore excluded. Seventeen rarely observed V segments, including chromosome 9 orphons, were excluded from the earlier analysis of several hundred of the donors because counts were too low. A later genetic analysis associated a missense DCLRE1C variant with V-gene and J-gene trimming of TCR beta chains, and an independent cohort replicated the association. When HLA alleles, especially DR and DQ, strongly co-occurred, TCR associations were difficult to assign to individual alleles. In an earlier analysis of under 600 of the donors, most TCR beta V segments were observed in productive rearrangements about 90% or about 30% of the time, broadly matching IMGT annotations. A later genetic analysis reported fewer N-insertions in productive TCRs among donors in an Asian-associated ancestry cluster than the roughly 640-donor mean. It was suggested by the authors that the approach could potentially be generalized to other disease states and immunological phenotypes. While some public TCRs were present in many individuals, most TCR sequences turned up only very rarely across donors. Because HLA typing was missing for some donors at each locus, association tests included only the typed subset. According to a later analysis, TCR association rates differed among HLA loci, with DRB1 alleles showing the most associated TCRs and HLA-C alleles showing the fewest. In a later analysis, most CMV-associated TCR beta chains were found to appear HLA-restricted, with HLA associations seemingly driven largely by CMV exposure. A few of the identified cytomegalovirus-associated TCR beta chains were confirmed in vitro to be specific for cytomegalovirus antigens. The presence/absence analyses assumed that sequencing depth was roughly uniform across donors, and that assumption may not be true. Specific HLA alleles were associated with 15,000 to 20,000 TCR beta sequences at a false discovery rate of 0.05 in a later analysis. In a later analysis, several top co-occurrence clusters were reported to appear linked to parvovirus B19, influenza, CMV and Epstein-Barr virus. A group of highly shared sequence variants was considered likely to be a technical artifact of the sequencing pipeline. In a later analysis, HLA-associated TCR beta chains were found to be more clonally expanded and to have lower generation probabilities than equally common non-associated chains. Cytomegalovirus status was reported to be diagnosed by the classifier with high specificity and sensitivity in both the original and validation cohorts. Immune exposure information for the cohort was limited to CMV serostatus. In this cohort, only TCR beta chains were sequenced, and detectable features were limited by the absence of alpha or paired-chain data. Linkage disequilibrium might explain the correlated functional status among segregating V segments, but an unknown experimental factor could not be excluded. A further reported finding was that TCR beta sequences accurately predicted the HLA-A and HLA-B alleles for most subjects in the first cohort. The study listed 150 to 200 TCR beta chains as associated with cytomegalovirus.

In total, around 600 healthy bone marrow donors made up the cohort. At the time of sampling, all cohort members were nominally healthy, though unrecorded immune exposures were likely present. The donor was CMV seronegative and belonged to the group of under 400 seronegative cohort members. Each donor provided a peripheral blood sample, and peripheral blood mononuclear cells were used for TCR beta sequencing. The Qiagen DNeasy Blood Extraction Kit was used to extract genomic DNA from the blood cell samples. The library was built by means of the immunoSEQ multiplex PCR assay. A mixture of 60 forward primers for TCR Vbeta segments and 13 reverse primers for TCR Jbeta segments was used in the multiplex PCR. Amplification of the CDR3 region of rearranged TCR beta genes was performed with a multiplex PCR assay on genomic DNA. The Illumina HiSeq System was used to sequence the amplified TCR beta libraries as 87-base-pair reads. The authors' analysis ran thus. Across the 670 or so repertoires, a later analysis counted 75 million to 90 million unique TCR beta chains, roughly 11 million of which were shared by at least two donors. To remove PCR and sequencing errors, raw reads were error-corrected and collapsed into unique sequences using a nearest-neighbor algorithm that merged closely related sequences. To assign V, D and J gene segments, CDR3 sequences were aligned to IMGT reference sequences. Each retained sequence needed at least a six-nucleotide match to both a V gene segment and a J gene segment. A rearrangement counted as productive if the CDR3 had no stop codons and remained in frame with V and J, and every other rearrangement counted as non-productive. Following IMGT convention, CDR3 was defined as the stretch from the second conserved V-encoded cysteine to the conserved J-encoded phenylalanine. The earlier analysis of roughly 590 of the donors excluded any sequence lacking an unambiguous match to a single V gene segment. An earlier analysis of over 450 of the donors classified V segments as functional when productive rearrangements were above 56.7% and as segregating when the standard deviation between donors was above 5%. A statistical classification framework was built for diagnosing cytomegalovirus status from the catalog of TCR beta chain sequences. V and J gene assignment, in a later analysis, came from comparing TCR nucleotide sequences with IMGT/GENE-DB human TR gene sequences. Using the TCRdist pipeline, a later analysis assigned CDR3 sequences along with most-parsimonious VDJ recombination scenarios. In a later analysis, each TCR beta chain was defined by its CDR3 amino acid sequence together with its V-gene family, and reads without a unique V-gene family were excluded. A later analysis removed over 500 highly shared, low-generation-probability nucleotide sequences to deal with suspected cross-contamination and a sequencing artifact. For each public chain, a later analysis derived a clonal expansion index from normalized ranks of inferred template counts within each repertoire. In a later analysis, generation probabilities were computed with a VDJ recombination model fitted to out-of-frame rearrangements, and the resulting probabilities were checked against IGoR. In a later analysis, TCR-TCR, TCR-HLA and TCR-CMV co-occurrence was scored with hypergeometric tests, and a repertoire-size bias correction was applied to TCR pairs. To estimate false discovery rates, a later analysis permuted the HLA or CMV assignments 20 times. In a later analysis, co-occurring TCRs were grouped using DBSCAN, with TCRdist sequence similarity added in when clustering inside HLA-allele-positive subsets. For co-occurrence clustering, repertoires with fewer than 30,000 or more than 120,000 public chains were excluded, along with a handful of repertoires with anomalous nucleotide sharing. TCRdb retrieved this table from immuneACCESS and kept in-frame rearrangements only. Not all clones are present; in checked studies, unresolved V genes account for under half, and no reason is known for the remainder. The DNA gave D and trimming, while V, J and clone size come from that table. The sample table records approximately 140,000 clones; 60% to 85% of these occur just once. Of the sample, 3.9% is held by the ten largest clones.

Comment on this clone: The antigen it binds to is not known. Per-base qualities were not stored, and no clone one base away is much larger.

Based on the germline V gene, the CDR1 and CDR2 sequences are MNHNS and SASEGT. Trimming leaves V shorter by 3 bases and J shorter by 5 bases, with the junction holding 9 bases beyond the gene matches. From the cysteine through the phenylalanine, the CDR3 covers 15 amino acids. Only the CDR3 region is kept as DNA, spanning 45 bases read in frame from base 1. This TCR derives from a man between 18 and 35 years old in good health and CMV-seronegative. This receptor chain uses TRBV6-1 and TRBJ1-1; 7 junctional bases match TRBD1. The sample taken for sequencing was PBMCs. The sequenced DNA: TGTGCCAGCAGTGATTGGAGGGGGCTGGGAACTGAAGCTTTCTTT. It codes for CASSDWRGLGTEAFF.